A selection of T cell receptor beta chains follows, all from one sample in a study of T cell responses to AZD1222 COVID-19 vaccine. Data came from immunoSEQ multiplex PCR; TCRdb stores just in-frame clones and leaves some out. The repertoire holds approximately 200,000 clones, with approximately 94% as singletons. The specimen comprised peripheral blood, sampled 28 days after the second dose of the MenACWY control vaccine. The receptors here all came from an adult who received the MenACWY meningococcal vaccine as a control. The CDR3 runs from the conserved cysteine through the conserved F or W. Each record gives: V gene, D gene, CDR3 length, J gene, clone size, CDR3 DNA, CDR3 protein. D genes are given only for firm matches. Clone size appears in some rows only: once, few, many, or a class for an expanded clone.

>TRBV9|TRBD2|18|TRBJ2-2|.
TGTGCCAGCAGCTCCAGGACTAGCGGGAGGGCCATAAACGGGGAGCTGTTTTTT
CASSSRTSGRAINGELFF
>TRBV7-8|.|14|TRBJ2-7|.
TGTGCCAGCAGCTTAGCGTCAGGGACCTACGAGCAGTACTTC
CASSLASGTYEQYF
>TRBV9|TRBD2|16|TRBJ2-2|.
TGTGCCAGCAGCCCCCGGACTAGCGGGTACACCGGGGAGCTGTTTTTT
CASSPRTSGYTGELFF
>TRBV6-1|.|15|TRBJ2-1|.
TGTGCCAGCAGTGAAAATGGCCTCCTCTACAATGAGCAGTTCTTC
CASSENGLLYNEQFF
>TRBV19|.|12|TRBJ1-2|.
TGTGCCAGTAGTATGCTTCGACGGGGCTACACCTTC
CASSMLRRGYTF
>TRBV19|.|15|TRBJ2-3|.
TGTGCCAGTAGCACGCGGAGAGCAGGGTTGGATACGCAGTATTTT
CASSTRRAGLDTQYF
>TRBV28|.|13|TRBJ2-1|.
TGTGCCAGCAGTTTATTAATGGCCAATGAGCAGTTCTTC
CASSLLMANEQFF
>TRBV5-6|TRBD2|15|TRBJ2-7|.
TGTGCCAGCAGCGAAGGGGGACTAGCGGCCTACGAGCAGTACTTC
CASSEGGLAAYEQYF
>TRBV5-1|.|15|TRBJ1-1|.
TGCGCCAGCAGCTTGGGGGGCAACCTCAACACTGAAGCTTTCTTT
CASSLGGNLNTEAFF
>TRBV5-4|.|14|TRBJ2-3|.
TGTGCCAGCAGCTTTAGGCAGACCACAGATACGCAGTATTTT
CASSFRQTTDTQYF
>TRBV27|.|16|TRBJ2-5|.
TGTGCCAGCAGTTTATCGAGTGGGTTCGGCAAAGAGACCCAGTACTTC
CASSLSSGFGKETQYF
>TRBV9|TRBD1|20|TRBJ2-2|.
TGTGCCAGCAGCGTAGTCCTCGGAGGGACAGGCGGCGCGAACACCGGGGAGCTGTTTTTT
CASSVVLGGTGGANTGELFF
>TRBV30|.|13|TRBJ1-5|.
TGTGCCTGGAGTCTCGGGAATTCTCAGCCCCAGCATTTT
CAWSLGNSQPQHF
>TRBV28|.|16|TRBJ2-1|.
TGTGCCAGCAGACCCCTAGGGGGGCCCGCCTACAATGAGCAGTTCTTC
CASRPLGGPAYNEQFF
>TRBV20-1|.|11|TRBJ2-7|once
TGCAGTGCTAGAGACAGGGACGAGCAGTACTTC
CSARDRDEQYF
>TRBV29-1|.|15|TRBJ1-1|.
TGCAGCGTTGAAGATGGGGCAGGGATGAACACTGAAGCTTTCTTT
CSVEDGAGMNTEAFF
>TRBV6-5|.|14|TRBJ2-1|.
TGTGCCAGCAGTCCCCCGAGCTCCTACAATGAGCAGTTCTTC
CASSPPSSYNEQFF
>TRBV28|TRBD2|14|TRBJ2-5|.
TGTGCCAGCAGTCCCCCCTCCGGGGGGGAGACCCAGTACTTC
CASSPPSGGETQYF
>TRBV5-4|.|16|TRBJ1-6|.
TGTGCCAGCAGCCAGGGACGGGCCCTTCATAATTCACCCCTCCACTTT
CASSQGRALHNSPLHF
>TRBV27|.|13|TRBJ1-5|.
TGTGCCAGCAGTCCCCGGTCGGATCAGCCCCAGCATTTT
CASSPRSDQPQHF
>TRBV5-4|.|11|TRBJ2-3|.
TGTGCCAGCAGTTTGAGAGATACGCAGTATTTT
CASSLRDTQYF
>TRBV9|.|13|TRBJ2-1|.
TGTGCCAGCAGCGTAGTGCCAAACAATGAGCAGTTCTTC
CASSVVPNNEQFF
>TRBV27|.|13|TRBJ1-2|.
TGTGCCAGCAGTCCCGGCGCGATCAATGGCTACACCTTC
CASSPGAINGYTF
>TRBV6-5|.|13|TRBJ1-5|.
TGTGCCAGCAGTTATACGGACGATCAGCCCCAGCATTTT
CASSYTDDQPQHF
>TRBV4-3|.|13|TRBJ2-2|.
TGCGCCAGCAGCCAAGAATTTATAGGGGAGCTGTTTTTT
CASSQEFIGELFF
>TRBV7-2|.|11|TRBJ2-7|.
TGTGCCAGCAGCGCCACCTACGAGCAGTACTTC
CASSATYEQYF
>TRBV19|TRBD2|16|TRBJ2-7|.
TGTGCCAGTAGTATACGGGCGTCGGGAGGGCCTGGCGAGCAGTACTTC
CASSIRASGGPGEQYF
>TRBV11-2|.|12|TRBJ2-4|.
TGTGCCAGCAGCAACAGGGAAAACATTCAGTACTTC
CASSNRENIQYF
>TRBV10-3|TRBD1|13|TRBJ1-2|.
TGTGCCATCAGCCCGACAGGGGCAGATGGCTACACCTTC
CAISPTGADGYTF
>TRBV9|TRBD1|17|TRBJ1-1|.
TGTGCCAGCAGCGTAGGGCCCGTGACAGGGCTTGAAACTGAAGCTTTCTTT
CASSVGPVTGLETEAFF
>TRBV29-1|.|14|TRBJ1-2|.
TGCAGCGTTAGGCCGAAGGGGCTGATCTATGGCTACACCTTC
CSVRPKGLIYGYTF
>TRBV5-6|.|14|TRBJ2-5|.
TGTGCCAGCAGCTTGGGGACGGGGCAAGAGACCCAGTACTTC
CASSLGTGQETQYF
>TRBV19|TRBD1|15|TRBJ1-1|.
TGTGCCAGTAGTATTATGGGGACAGGGGGCTCTGAAGCTTTCTTT
CASSIMGTGGSEAFF
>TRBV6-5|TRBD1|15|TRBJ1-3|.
TGTGCCAGCAGCCGGGGACAGATCTCTGGAAACACCATATATTTT
CASSRGQISGNTIYF
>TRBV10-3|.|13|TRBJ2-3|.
TGTGCCATCAGTGACGGGGGATCAGATACGCAGTATTTT
CAISDGGSDTQYF
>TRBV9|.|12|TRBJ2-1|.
TGTGCCAGCAGCAAGGCGGCCAATGAGCAGTTCTTC
CASSKAANEQFF
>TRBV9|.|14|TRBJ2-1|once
TGTGCCAGCAGCCCGCAGGGTGCGTACAATGAGCAGTTCTTC
CASSPQGAYNEQFF
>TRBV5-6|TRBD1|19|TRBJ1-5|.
TGTGCCAGCAGCCGGACCGAAGGGGACAGGAACGTCGGCAATCAGCCCCAGCATTTT
CASSRTEGDRNVGNQPQHF
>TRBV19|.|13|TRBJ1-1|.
TGTGCCAGTAGTATTGGGGCGATAGATGAAGCTTTCTTT
CASSIGAIDEAFF
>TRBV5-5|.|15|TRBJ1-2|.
TGTGCCAGCAACGCACTACAGGGAGCTAACTATGGCTACACCTTC
CASNALQGANYGYTF
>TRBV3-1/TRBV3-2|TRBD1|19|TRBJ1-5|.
TGTGCCAGCAGCCACTCTCTAGGACCGGGACAGGGGCGCAATCAGCCCCAGCATTTT
CASSHSLGPGQGRNQPQHF
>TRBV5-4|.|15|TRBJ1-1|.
TGTGCCAGCAGCCTCCCCTCGGGGGGGAGAAGTGAAGCTTTCTTT
CASSLPSGGRSEAFF
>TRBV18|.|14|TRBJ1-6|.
TGTGCCAGCTCACCAACAGAAGCATATTCACCCCTCCACTTT
CASSPTEAYSPLHF
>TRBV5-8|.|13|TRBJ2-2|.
TGTGCCAGCAGCTTTTTGGGAACCGGGGAGCTGTTTTTT
CASSFLGTGELFF
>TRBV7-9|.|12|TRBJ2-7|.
TGTGCCAGCAGCTCCGGAACCTACGAGCAGTACTTC
CASSSGTYEQYF
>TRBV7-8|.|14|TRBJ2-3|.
TGTGCCAGCAGCTCGAGGTCAGGAACCATTACGCAGTATTTT
CASSSRSGTITQYF
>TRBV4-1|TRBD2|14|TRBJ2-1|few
TGCGCCAGCAGAGGACTAGCGGGAGCGTATAGACAGTTCTTC
CASRGLAGAYRQFF
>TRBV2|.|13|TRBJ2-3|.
TGTGCCAGCCTCGGAGATAGCACAGATACGCAGTATTTT
CASLGDSTDTQYF
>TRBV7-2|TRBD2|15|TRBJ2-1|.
TGTGCCAGCAGCTTCACCGGGACTACCAACAATGAGCAGTTCTTC
CASSFTGTTNNEQFF
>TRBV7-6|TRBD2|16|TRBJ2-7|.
TGTGCCAGCAGCTACCAACTAGCGGGAGGGGCCTACGAGCAGTACTTC
CASSYQLAGGAYEQYF
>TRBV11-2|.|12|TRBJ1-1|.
TGTGCCAGCAGCCCCCGAGGGGGGGAAGCTTTCTTT
CASSPRGGEAFF
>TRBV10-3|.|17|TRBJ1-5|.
TGTGCCATCAGTGAGTCAGGCAGGCCGGGGGCCCATCAGCCCCAGCATTTT
CAISESGRPGAHQPQHF
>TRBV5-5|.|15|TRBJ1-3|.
TGTGCCAGCAGCTTGATCGATAACCCGGGAAACACCATATATTTT
CASSLIDNPGNTIYF
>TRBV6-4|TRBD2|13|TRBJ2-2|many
TGTGCCAGCAGCGGGGGGGACACCGGGGAGCTGTTTTTT
CASSGGDTGELFF
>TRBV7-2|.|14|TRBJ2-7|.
TGTGCCAGCAGCCCCAATGGGGAGTGGAGCGAGCAGTACTTC
CASSPNGEWSEQYF
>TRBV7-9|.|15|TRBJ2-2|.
TGTGCCAGCAGCCGAGAGGGCCAGTTTCACGGGGAGCTGTTTTTT
CASSREGQFHGELFF
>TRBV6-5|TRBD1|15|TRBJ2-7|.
TGTGCCAGCAGTTACTCGAGACAGGGTCTCTACGAGCAGTACTTC
CASSYSRQGLYEQYF
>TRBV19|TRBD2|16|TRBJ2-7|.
TGTGCCAGTAGACCGACCGGGACTAGCGGGATCTACGAGCAGTACTTC
CASRPTGTSGIYEQYF
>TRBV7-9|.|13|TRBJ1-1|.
TGTGCCAGCACCCCTCGGGGTTACACTGAAGCTTTCTTT
CASTPRGYTEAFF